This TCR beta chain is drawn from a study of CD8 T cells in Susac syndrome. Findings and limits, study-wide: The study conceded that relatively few individuals underwent its TCR sequencing and HLA analysis.

From germline, CDR1 is SGHRS and CDR2 YFSETQ. The CDR3 totals 15 residues. Trimming removed 0 bases from V and 4 bases from J; junction bases left unmatched: 4. Points on this clonotype: Its matching antigen is unknown.

Reverse transcription of 0.5 to 1 ug RNA was performed with random hexamers. The immunoSEQ assay covered 54 Vbeta and 13 Jbeta segments for CDR3. TCRdb independently ran MiXCR on the immunoSEQ multiplex PCR reads; one entry per CDR3 protein. The data show 160,000 or so distinct CDR3 sequences, just under 95% seen once. This clonotype was obtained from a human donor in good health. The chain uses TRBV5-1 and TRBJ2-1, with 7 bases lining up with TRBD2. Sequencing input: CD4+ T cells from PBMCs. CDR3 sequence (DNA): TGCGCCAGCAGCTTGGCCGGGCGGGGGTACAATGAGCAGTTCTTC. Protein sequence: CASSLAGRGYNEQFF. The full variable domain, completed using reference TRBV5-1 and TRBJ2-1, is KAGVTQTPRYLIKTRGQQVTLSCSPISGHRSVSWYQQTPGQGLQFLFEYFSETQRNKGNFPGRFSGRQFSNSRSEMNVSTLELGDSALYLCASSLAGRGYNEQFFGPGTRLTVL.